The entry that follows covers one TCR beta chain sequence. Uncontrolled infection, other autoimmune disease, pregnancy or lactation disqualified patients from enrolment. The study based diagnoses on clinical symptoms, serum thyroxine and TRAb, thyroid ultrasound and orbital computed tomography. CDR3 length: 16 residues. With 7 bases removed from V and 8 bases from J, the gap between germline ends came to 23 bases. Germline V gene data show CDR1 as SNHLY and CDR2 as FYNNEI. The data were taken from a study of T cells in Graves' hyperthyroidism and ophthalmopathy. Amplification yielded TCR beta CDR3 regions, with RNA transcripts as the source. During a first-round RT-PCR of the TCR CDR3, the HTBI primer set was used. MiXCR was run by TCRdb on the multiplex PCR reads, yielding one entry per CDR3 protein. The table lists about 740,000 distinct CDR3 sequences, 13% to 15% of them singletons.

The chain recombines TRBV2 with TRBJ2-2; D could derive from TRBD1 or TRBD2 (6 bases each). The sample was blood. The TCR was taken from a woman under 30 with Graves' hyperthyroidism. CDR3 region: CASTTEGGSSAGELFF. In nucleotides, the CDR3 is TGTGCCAGCACCACCGAGGGGGGATCCTCGGCGGGGGAGCTGTTTTTT.